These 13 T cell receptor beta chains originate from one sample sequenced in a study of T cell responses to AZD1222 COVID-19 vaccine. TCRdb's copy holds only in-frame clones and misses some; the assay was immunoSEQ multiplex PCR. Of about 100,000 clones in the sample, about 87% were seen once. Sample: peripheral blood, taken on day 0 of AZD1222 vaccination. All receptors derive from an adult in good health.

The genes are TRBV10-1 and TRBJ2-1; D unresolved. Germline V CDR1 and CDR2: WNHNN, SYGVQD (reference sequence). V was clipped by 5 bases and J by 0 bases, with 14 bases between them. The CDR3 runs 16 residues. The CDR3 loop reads CASSPAAPSSYNEQFF. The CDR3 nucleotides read TGCGCCAGCAGTCCCGCGGCACCGAGCTCCTACAATGAGCAGTTCTTC.

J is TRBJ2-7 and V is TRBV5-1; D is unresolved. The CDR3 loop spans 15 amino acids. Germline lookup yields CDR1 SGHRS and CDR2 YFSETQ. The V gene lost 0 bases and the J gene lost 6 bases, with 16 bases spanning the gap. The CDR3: CASSLDHSSVLEQYF. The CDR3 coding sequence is TGCGCCAGCAGCTTGGACCACTCTAGTGTTCTCGAGCAGTACTTC.

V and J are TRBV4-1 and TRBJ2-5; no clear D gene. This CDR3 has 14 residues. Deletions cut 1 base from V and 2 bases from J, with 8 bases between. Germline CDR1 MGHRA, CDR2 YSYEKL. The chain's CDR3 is CASSQASQQETQYF. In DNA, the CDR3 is TGCGCCAGCAGCCAAGCGTCCCAGCAAGAGACCCAGTACTTC.

The CDR3 sequence is CASGGQSFTGNTIYF. The DNA of the CDR3 is TGTGCCAGCGGCGGGCAGTCTTTCACTGGAAACACCATATATTTT. This rearrangement joins TRBV9 to TRBJ1-3, with D uncertain. The CDR3 is 15 amino acids. The germline V gene encodes CDR1 SGDLS and CDR2 YYNGEE. Trimming left V 7 bases short and J 2 bases short, with 16 bases between.

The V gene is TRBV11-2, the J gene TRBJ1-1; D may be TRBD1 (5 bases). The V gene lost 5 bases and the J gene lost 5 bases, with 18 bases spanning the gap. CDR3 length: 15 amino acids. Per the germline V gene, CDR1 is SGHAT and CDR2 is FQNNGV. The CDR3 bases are TGTGCCAGCAGCCCGGGGCTGGGGTCGGGTACTGAAGCTTTCTTT. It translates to CASSPGLGSGTEAFF.

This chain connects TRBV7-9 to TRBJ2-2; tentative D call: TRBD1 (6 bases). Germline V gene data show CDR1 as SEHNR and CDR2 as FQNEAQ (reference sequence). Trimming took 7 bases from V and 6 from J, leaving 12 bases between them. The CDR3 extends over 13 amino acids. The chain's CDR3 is CASIQGKAGELFF. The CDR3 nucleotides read TGTGCCAGCATACAGGGAAAAGCCGGGGAGCTGTTTTTT.

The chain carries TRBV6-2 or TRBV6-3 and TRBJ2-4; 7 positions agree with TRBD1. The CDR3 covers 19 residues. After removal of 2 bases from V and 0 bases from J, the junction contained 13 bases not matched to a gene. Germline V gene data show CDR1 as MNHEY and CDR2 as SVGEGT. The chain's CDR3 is CASSYPPGGSQLAKNIQYF. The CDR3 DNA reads TGTGCCAGCAGTTACCCGCCAGGGGGAAGCCAACTAGCCAAAAACATTCAGTACTTC.

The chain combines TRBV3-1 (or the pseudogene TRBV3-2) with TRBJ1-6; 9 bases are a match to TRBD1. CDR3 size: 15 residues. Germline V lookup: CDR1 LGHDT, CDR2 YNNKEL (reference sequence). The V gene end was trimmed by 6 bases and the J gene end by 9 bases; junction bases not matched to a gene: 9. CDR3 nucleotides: TGTGCCAGCAGTCCCGGGACAGGGATCAGTTCACCCCTCCACTTT. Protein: CASSPGTGISSPLHF.

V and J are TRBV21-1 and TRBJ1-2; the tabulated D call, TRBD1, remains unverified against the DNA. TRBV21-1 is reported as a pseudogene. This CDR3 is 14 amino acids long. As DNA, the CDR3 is TGTGCCAGCAACACAGGGCCCACTAACTATGGCTACACCTTC. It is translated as CASNTGPTNYGYTF.

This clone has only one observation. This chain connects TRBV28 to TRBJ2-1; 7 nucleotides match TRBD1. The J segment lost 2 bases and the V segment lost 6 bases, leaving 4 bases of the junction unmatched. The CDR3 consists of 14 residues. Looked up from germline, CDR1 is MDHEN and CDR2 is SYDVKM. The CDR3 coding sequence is TGTGCCAGCAGAGGACAGGTAACCTACAATGAGCAGTTCTTC. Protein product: CASRGQVTYNEQFF.

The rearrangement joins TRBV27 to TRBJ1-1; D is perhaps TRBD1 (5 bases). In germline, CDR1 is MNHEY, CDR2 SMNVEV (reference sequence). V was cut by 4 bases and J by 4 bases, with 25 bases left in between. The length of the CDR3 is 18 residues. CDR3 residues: CASSSSSGTGDRGTEAFF. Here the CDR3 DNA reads TGTGCCAGCAGTTCCTCCTCGGGGACGGGGGATAGAGGCACTGAAGCTTTCTTT.

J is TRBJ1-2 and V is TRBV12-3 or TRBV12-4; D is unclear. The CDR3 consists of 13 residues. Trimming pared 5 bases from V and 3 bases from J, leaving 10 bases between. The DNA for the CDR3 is TGTGCCAGCAGTCCGGACCCGGACTATGGCTACACCTTC. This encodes CASSPDPDYGYTF.

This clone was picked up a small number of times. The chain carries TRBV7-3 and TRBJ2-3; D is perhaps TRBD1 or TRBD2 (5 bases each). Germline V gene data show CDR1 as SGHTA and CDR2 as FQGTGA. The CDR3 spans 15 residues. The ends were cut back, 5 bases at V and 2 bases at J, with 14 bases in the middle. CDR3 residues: CASSLYRDPTDTQYF. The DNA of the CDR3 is TGTGCCAGCAGCCTCTACCGGGACCCCACAGATACGCAGTATTTT.